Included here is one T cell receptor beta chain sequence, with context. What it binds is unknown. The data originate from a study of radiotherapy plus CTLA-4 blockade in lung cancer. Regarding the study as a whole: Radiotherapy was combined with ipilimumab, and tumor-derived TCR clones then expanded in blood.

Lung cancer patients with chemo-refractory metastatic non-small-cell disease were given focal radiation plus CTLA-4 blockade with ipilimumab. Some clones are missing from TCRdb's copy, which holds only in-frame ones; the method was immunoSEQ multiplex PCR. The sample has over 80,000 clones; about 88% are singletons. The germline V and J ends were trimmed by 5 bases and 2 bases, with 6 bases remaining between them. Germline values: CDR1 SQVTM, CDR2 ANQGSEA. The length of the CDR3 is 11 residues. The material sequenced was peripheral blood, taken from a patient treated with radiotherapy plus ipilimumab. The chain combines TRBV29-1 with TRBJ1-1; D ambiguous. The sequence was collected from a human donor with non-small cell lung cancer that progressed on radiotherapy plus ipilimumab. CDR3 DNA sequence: TGCAGCGTTTGGATTAACACTGAAGCTTTCTTT. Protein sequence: CSVWINTEAFF. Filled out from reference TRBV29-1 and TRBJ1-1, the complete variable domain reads SAVISQKPSRDICQRGTSLTIQCQVDSQVTMMFWYRQQPGQSLTLIATANQGSEATYESGFVIDKFPISRPNLTFSTLTVSNMSPEDSSIYLCSVWINTEAFFGQGTRLTVV.